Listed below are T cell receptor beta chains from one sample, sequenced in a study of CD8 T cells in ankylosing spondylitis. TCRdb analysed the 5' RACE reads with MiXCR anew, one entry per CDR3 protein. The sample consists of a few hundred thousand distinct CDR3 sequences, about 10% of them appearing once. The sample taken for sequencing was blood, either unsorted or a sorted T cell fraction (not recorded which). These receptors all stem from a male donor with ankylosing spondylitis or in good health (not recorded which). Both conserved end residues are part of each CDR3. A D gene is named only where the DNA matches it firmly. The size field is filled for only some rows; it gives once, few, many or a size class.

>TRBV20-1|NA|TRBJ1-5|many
TGCAGTGCCCCTCCGGGTGGAGGGATGGGACAGCCCCAGCATTTT
CSAPPGGGMGQPQHF
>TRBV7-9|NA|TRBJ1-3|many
TGTGCCATCCAGCCGAGGACGGGATCTGGAAACACCATATATTTT
CAIQPRTGSGNTIYF
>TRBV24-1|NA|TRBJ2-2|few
TGTGCCACCAGTGCCTTGACTAGTACCGGGGAGCTGTTTTTT
CATSALTSTGELFF
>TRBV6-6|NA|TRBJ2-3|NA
TGTGCCAGCACCCTGACCTCAGATACGCAGTATTTT
CASTLTSDTQYF
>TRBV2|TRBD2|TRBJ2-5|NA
TGTGCCAGCAGTGAACTAGCGGGGGGAATCCAAGAGACCCAGTACTTC
CASSELAGGIQETQYF
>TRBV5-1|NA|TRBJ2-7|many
TGCGCCAGCAGCTTGGGGGCGGAACTACACGAGCAGTACTTC
CASSLGAELHEQYF
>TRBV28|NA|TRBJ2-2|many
TGTGCCACCCCGACAGGAGCGAACACCGGGGAGCTGTTTTTT
CATPTGANTGELFF
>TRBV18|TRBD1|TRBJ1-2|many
TGTGCCAGCTCACCACCGGGACAGGGATATGGCTACACCTTC
CASSPPGQGYGYTF
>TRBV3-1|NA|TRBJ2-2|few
TGTGCCAGCAGCCGACGGAGGGGGGGCGACGGGGAGCTGTTTTTT
CASSRRRGGDGELFF
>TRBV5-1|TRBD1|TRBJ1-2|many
TGCGCCAGCAGCCCCCCGACAGGGGTGAGTGGCTACACCTTC
CASSPPTGVSGYTF
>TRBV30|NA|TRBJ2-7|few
TGTGCCTGCCAGGGAACCCACTCCTACGAGCAGTACTTC
CACQGTHSYEQYF
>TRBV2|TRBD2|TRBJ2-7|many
TGTGCCAGCAGGATGACCGGGACTAGCGGGGGGGAGCAGTACTTC
CASRMTGTSGGEQYF
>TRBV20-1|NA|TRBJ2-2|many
TGCAGTGCTAGACCCGGAATCGGGGAGCTGTTTTTT
CSARPGIGELFF
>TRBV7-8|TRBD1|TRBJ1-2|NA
TGTGCCATGGGACAGGGAGTCGTCTGCACCTTC
CAMGQGVVCTF
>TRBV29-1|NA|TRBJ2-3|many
TGCAGCGTTCGACTAGCAGATACGCAGTATTTT
CSVRLADTQYF
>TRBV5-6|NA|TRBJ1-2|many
TGTGCCAGCAGCTGGGGCGGGGCAGGGAGCTATGGCTACACCTTC
CASSWGGAGSYGYTF
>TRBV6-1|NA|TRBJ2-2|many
TGTGCCAGCAGTGAAGGCTGGCGCCACTCTTCCACCGGGGAGCTGTTTTTT
CASSEGWRHSSTGELFF
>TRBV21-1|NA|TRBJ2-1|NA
TGTGCCAGCAGCAAACCGGGACAAGGGGACGAAGGCTCCTACAATGAGCAGTTCTTC
CASSKPGQGDEGSYNEQFF
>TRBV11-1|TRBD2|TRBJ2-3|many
TGTGCCAGCAGCCCCTCCCCAGCGGGGGCGCGAGGCACAGATACGCAGTATTTT
CASSPSPAGARGTDTQYF
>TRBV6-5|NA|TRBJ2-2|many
TGTGCCAGCAGTTACCGCGGGGACTACACCGGGGAGCTGTTTTTT
CASSYRGDYTGELFF
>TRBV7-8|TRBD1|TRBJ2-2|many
TGTGCCAGCAGCTTAAAGATGACAGGGACGAACACCGGGGAGCTGTTTTTT
CASSLKMTGTNTGELFF
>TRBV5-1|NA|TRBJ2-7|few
TGCGCCAGCAGCTTGGGGCCGGGGACGGCCTCCTACGAGCAGTACTTC
CASSLGPGTASYEQYF
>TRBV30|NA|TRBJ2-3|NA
TGTGCCTGGAGAGGGGGAGGAACAGATACGCAGTATTTT
CAWRGGGTDTQYF